One sample yielded the 24 T cell receptor beta chains listed below, sequenced in a study of blood T cell repertoires in COVID-19 (dated by TCRdb to 2018 to 2021). Libraries were prepared through the immunoSEQ multiplex PCR assay. TCRdb re-hosts the immuneACCESS table, in-frame sequences only. Its copies lack some clones; in the studies checked, an unresolved V gene accounts for under half of them, and the cause for the rest is not known. The sample data list 200,000 to 300,000 clones, and more than 70% of these were observed just once. The leading ten clones occupy 2% to 2.5% of the sample. Sequenced input: PBMCs or T cells enriched from blood (not recorded which). These receptors all come from a woman aged 40-49 years with acute COVID-19.

The rearrangement uses TRBV19 and TRBJ1-5; D perhaps matches TRBD1 (5 bases). The CDR3 has 14 amino acids. CDR1 and CDR2 from the germline V gene are LNHDA and SQIVND (reference sequence). The ends were cut back, 1 base at V and 7 bases at J, with 11 bases in the middle. Here the CDR3 reads CASSIGGGRQPQHF. CDR3 sequence (DNA): TGTGCCAGTAGTATAGGGGGGGGTCGGCAGCCCCAGCATTTT.

The chain employs TRBV2 and TRBJ1-2, with 8 bases fitting TRBD1. Germline V gives CDR1 SNHLY, CDR2 FYNNEI. The V and J ends lost 3 bases and 7 bases, in that order; junction bases with no gene match: 10. CDR3 length equals 15 residues. Written as DNA, the CDR3 is TGTGCCAGCAGTGACGTACAGGGGGTGAGGGGTGGCTACACCTTC. Protein: CASSDVQGVRGGYTF.

The chain couples TRBV11-2 to TRBJ2-5; TRBD2 matches 8 bases. V lost 1 base to trimming and J lost 5 bases; unmatched junction nucleotides: 3. Germline assignment: CDR1 SGHAT and CDR2 FQNNGV. This CDR3 has 14 amino acids. The CDR3 sequence is CASSLAGGRETQYF. The CDR3 DNA reads TGTGCCAGCAGCTTAGCGGGGGGGCGTGAGACCCAGTACTTC.

The genes are TRBV2 and TRBJ2-7; 7 bases line up with TRBD1. V trimming: 6 bases; J trimming: 6 bases; junction bases outside the gene matches: 8. The CDR3 totals 13 residues. Germline V lookup: CDR1 SNHLY, CDR2 FYNNEI. CDR3 region: CASSLKTGFEQYV. CDR3 DNA sequence: TGTGCCAGCAGCCTAAAGACAGGGTTCGAGCAGTACGTC.

J is TRBJ1-2 and V is TRBV15, with D possibly TRBD1 on 6 matching bases. Trimming stripped 0 bases from V and 8 bases from J, with 13 bases between. Germline CDR1 reads LNHNV; CDR2 reads YYDKDF (reference sequence). This CDR3 is built from 14 residues. This CDR3 is CATSRDRQGQGYTF. CDR3 sequence (DNA): TGTGCCACCAGCAGAGATAGGCAGGGGCAAGGCTACACCTTC.

This sequence joins TRBV15 and TRBJ1-1; D gene ambiguous. CDR3 length: 14 amino acids. Germline lookup yields CDR1 LNHNV and CDR2 YYDKDF (reference sequence). Trimming cost V 5 bases and J 2 bases, with 12 bases left between them. CDR3 loop: CATSPGAANTEAFF. DNA for the CDR3: TGTGCCACCAGCCCAGGTGCAGCCAACACTGAAGCTTTCTTT. Full variable domain (outside the CDR3, taken from reference TRBV15 and TRBJ1-1): DAMVIQNPRYQVTQFGKPVTLSCSQTLNHNVMYWYQQKSSQAPKLLFHYYDKDFNNEADTPDNFQSRRPNTSFCFLDIRSPGLGDTAMYLCATSPGAANTEAFFGQGTRLTVV.

This clone was seen just once. This chain joins TRBV19 and TRBJ2-2; tentatively, D is TRBD1 (6 bases). Trimming pared 6 bases from V and 5 bases from J, leaving 7 bases between. The CDR3 runs 12 residues. CDR1 LNHDA and CDR2 SQIVND come from the germline V gene (reference sequence). The CDR3 reads CASSRGTGELFF. CDR3 bases: TGTGCCAGTAGCAGGGGAACCGGGGAGCTGTTTTTT.

The chain uses TRBV10-3 and TRBJ2-2; 7 nucleotides match TRBD2. The CDR3 consists of 16 residues. Germline trimming cut 0 bases from V and 4 bases from J; bases unmatched to any gene: 5. Looked up from germline, CDR1 is ENHRY and CDR2 is SYGVKD. The CDR3 spells CAISESVGRATGELFF. As DNA, the CDR3 is TGTGCCATCAGTGAGTCGGTTGGGAGGGCCACCGGGGAGCTGTTTTTT.

The rearrangement joins TRBV7-2 to TRBJ1-1; TRBD1 agrees at 7 bases. With 4 bases clipped from V and 0 bases from J, the junction kept 2 bases outside the gene matches. This CDR3 spans 14 amino acids. CDR1 SGHTA and CDR2 FQGNSA come from the germline V gene. The CDR3 reads CASSWTGMNTEAFF. DNA for the CDR3: TGTGCCAGCAGCTGGACAGGCATGAACACTGAAGCTTTCTTT.

This chain uses TRBV29-1 with TRBJ1-4; 8 bases are a match to TRBD1. Germline V gives CDR1 SQVTM, CDR2 ANQGSEA. V gave up 4 bases and J gave up 3 bases; unmatched junction bases: 10. The CDR3 is 16 amino acids. Here the CDR3 reads CSVVQGAASANEKLFF. The CDR3, as DNA: TGCAGCGTTGTTCAGGGGGCTGCCTCGGCTAATGAAAAACTGTTTTTT.

The chain joins TRBV11-2 to TRBJ1-2; possible D gene TRBD1, 6 bases. Looked up from germline, CDR1 is SGHAT and CDR2 is FQNNGV. CDR3 length: 15 amino acids. V gave up 0 bases and J gave up 4 bases, with 12 bases separating them. In nucleotides, the CDR3 is TGTGCCAGCAGCTTAGATGTGGCGGGGGCCTATGGCTACACCTTC. It is translated as CASSLDVAGAYGYTF.

The V and J genes are TRBV5-5 and TRBJ1-4, with TRBD1 identical over 9 bases. The CDR3 is 17 residues long. CDR1 and CDR2 (germline): SGHKS, YYEKEE (reference sequence). Trimming took 1 base from V and 6 from J; bases not matched to a gene: 10. CDR3 bases: TGTGCCAGCAGCTTGAGCCACACAGGGGGCGCCGATGAAAAACTGTTTTTT. It is translated as CASSLSHTGGADEKLFF.

The chain uses TRBV10-2 and TRBJ2-2; TRBD2 might be the D (6 bases). The CDR3 loop spans 13 amino acids. In germline, CDR1 is WSHSY, CDR2 SAAADI. V was clipped by 0 bases and J by 7 bases, with 6 bases between them. The CDR3 sequence: CASSESGGGELFF. For the CDR3, the DNA is TGCGCCAGCAGTGAGTCGGGGGGCGGGGAGCTGTTTTTT.

This chain links TRBV30 with TRBJ2-2; 7 bases are a match to TRBD1. The CDR3 loop spans 13 amino acids. Germline CDR1 reads GTSNPN; CDR2 reads SVGIG (reference sequence). V trimming: 2 bases; J trimming: 4 bases; junction bases outside the gene matches: 1. In nucleotides, the CDR3 is TGTGCCTGGAGTCACAGGGGCACCGGGGAGCTGTTTTTT. Encoded protein: CAWSHRGTGELFF.

J is TRBJ1-6 and V is TRBV6-6; D is possibly TRBD1 (6 bases). Trimming removed 6 bases at V and 3 bases at J, with 12 bases between. Germline CDR1 reads MNHNY; CDR2 reads SVGAGI (reference sequence). The CDR3 consists of 15 residues. The CDR3 DNA reads as TGTGCCAGCAGAGCAGGGGCGGGCTATAATTCACCCCTCCACTTT. Its translation is CASRAGAGYNSPLHF.

This chain joins TRBV3-1 (or the pseudogene TRBV3-2) and TRBJ2-7; 10 positions agree with TRBD2. The CDR3 runs 17 residues. The germline V gene has CDR1 LGHDT and CDR2 YNNKEL (reference sequence). After removal of 0 bases from V and 0 bases from J, the junction contained 5 bases not matched to a gene. CDR3 nucleotide sequence: TGTGCCAGCAGCCAAGATGGAGGACTAGCGGTCTCCTACGAGCAGTACGTC. As protein: CASSQDGGLAVSYEQYV.

The chain carries TRBV12-5 and TRBJ1-1; D remains unclear. The CDR3 is 15 residues long. Trimming cost V 0 bases and J 0 bases, with 8 bases left between them. The V gene's germline CDR1 is LGHNT and CDR2 FRNRAP. The CDR3: CASGLVEKMNTEAFF. The CDR3 nucleotides read TGTGCTAGTGGTTTGGTAGAGAAAATGAACACTGAAGCTTTCTTT.

The chain uses TRBV3-1 (or the pseudogene TRBV3-2) and TRBJ1-2, with 10 bases matching TRBD1. The junction had 5 bases not matched to a gene; V was cut back by 1 base and J by 6 bases. The length of the CDR3 is 15 residues. Germline lookup yields CDR1 LGHDT and CDR2 YNNKEL (reference sequence). This CDR3 is CASSQGTGGVNGYTF. In nucleotides, the CDR3 is TGTGCCAGCAGCCAAGGGACAGGGGGTGTTAATGGCTACACCTTC.

This sequence joins TRBV11-3 and TRBJ2-1; TRBD1 is a possible D gene (6 bases). This CDR3 contains 14 residues. Trimming removed 3 bases from V and 6 bases from J, with 12 bases in between. Germline-derived CDR1 and CDR2 are SGHNT and YENEEA. This CDR3 is CASSFQGWSNEQFF. DNA for the CDR3: TGTGCCAGCAGCTTCCAGGGGTGGTCCAATGAGCAGTTCTTC.

The chain carries TRBV7-2 and TRBJ2-3; 16 bases match TRBD2. The CDR3 length is 18 residues. The germline V gene encodes CDR1 SGHTA and CDR2 FQGNSA. The junction had 5 bases not matched to a gene; V was cut back by 5 bases and J by 0 bases. The CDR3 region has the DNA TGTGCCAGCAGCCAGGGACTAGCGGGGGGGGCTAGCACAGATACGCAGTATTTT. Its translation: CASSQGLAGGASTDTQYF.

The rearrangement uses TRBV29-1 and TRBJ1-2, with unresolved D. Trimming removed 3 bases at V and 5 bases at J, with 13 bases between. From germline, CDR1 is SQVTM and CDR2 ANQGSEA. The CDR3 contains 13 residues. In DNA, the CDR3 is TGCAGCGTTGACCGCCCAGGTTCTTATGGCTACACCTTC. This encodes CSVDRPGSYGYTF.

The J gene is TRBJ2-3, the V gene TRBV6-1; 11 bases are shared with TRBD1. CDR3 length equals 16 residues. The junction had 4 bases not matched to a gene; V was cut back by 4 bases and J by 1 base. Germline V CDR1 and CDR2: MNHNS, SASEGT. As DNA, the CDR3 is TGTGCCAGCAGTGGGGGACAGGGGGTGGGCACAGATACGCAGTATTTT. This codes for CASSGGQGVGTDTQYF.

This clone was found once. The J gene is TRBJ1-2, the V gene TRBV29-1; no reliable D call. CDR3 length: 12 amino acids. The germline V and J ends were trimmed by 2 bases and 4 bases, with 8 bases remaining between them. CDR1 is SQVTM and CDR2 is ANQGSEA in the germline V gene. The chain's CDR3 is CSVESGIYGYTF. The CDR3 region has the DNA TGCAGCGTTGAATCGGGGATCTATGGCTACACCTTC.

This chain joins TRBV20-1 and TRBJ2-7; D is perhaps TRBD2 (6 bases). Per germline, CDR1 DFQATT and CDR2 SNEGSKA (reference sequence). V was shortened by 3 bases and J by 0 bases, with 12 bases between the two germline ends. The CDR3 runs 14 residues. The CDR3 nucleotides are TGCAGTGCTAGTGTAGGGACTGGCTCCTACGAGCAGTACTTC. Translation: CSASVGTGSYEQYF.